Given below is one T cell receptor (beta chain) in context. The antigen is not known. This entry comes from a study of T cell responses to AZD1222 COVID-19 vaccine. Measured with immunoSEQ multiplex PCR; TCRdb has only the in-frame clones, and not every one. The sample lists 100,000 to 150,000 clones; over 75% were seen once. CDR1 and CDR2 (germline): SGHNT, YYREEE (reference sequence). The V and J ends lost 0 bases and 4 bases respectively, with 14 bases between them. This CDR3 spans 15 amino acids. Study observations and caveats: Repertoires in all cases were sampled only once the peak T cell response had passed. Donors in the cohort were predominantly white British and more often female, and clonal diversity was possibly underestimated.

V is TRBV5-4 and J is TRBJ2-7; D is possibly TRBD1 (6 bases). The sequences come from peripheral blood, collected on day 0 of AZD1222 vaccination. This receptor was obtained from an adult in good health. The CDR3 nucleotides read TGTGCCAGCAGCTTGGCCTATGGGGGCGCTTACGAGCAGTACTTC. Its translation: CASSLAYGGAYEQYF.